This T cell receptor beta chain was recorded in a study of CD8+ T cells in alopecia areata. General study findings and limits: Researchers say the link of baseline CD8+ expansion to response remains uncertain, with one nonresponder. Many expanded lesional clones stayed in scalp and blood while on tofacitinib.

The authors extracted RNA and reverse transcribed it into cDNA as the sequencing template. Only in-frame clones appear in the TCRdb table, and some are missing; sequencing was by immunoSEQ multiplex PCR. The sample has around 300,000 clones; 60% are singletons. A word on this clone: The antigen is unknown.

The CDR3 has 13 residues. CDR1 is SGHTA, CDR2 FQGNSA, per germline. Trimming pared 8 bases from V and 2 bases from J, leaving 13 bases between. Treatment noted: oral pan-JAK inhibitor, 5-10 mg twice daily. V is TRBV7-2 and J is TRBJ2-7; D not resolved. This TCR was sampled from a human donor with alopecia areata. Sample: CD4+ T cells sorted from blood, taken at week 52, from a patient treated with tofacitinib. In DNA, the CDR3 is TGTGCCAGCGGAAAGGCCGGTCCCTACGAGCAGTACTTC. Translated, it gives CASGKAGPYEQYF.